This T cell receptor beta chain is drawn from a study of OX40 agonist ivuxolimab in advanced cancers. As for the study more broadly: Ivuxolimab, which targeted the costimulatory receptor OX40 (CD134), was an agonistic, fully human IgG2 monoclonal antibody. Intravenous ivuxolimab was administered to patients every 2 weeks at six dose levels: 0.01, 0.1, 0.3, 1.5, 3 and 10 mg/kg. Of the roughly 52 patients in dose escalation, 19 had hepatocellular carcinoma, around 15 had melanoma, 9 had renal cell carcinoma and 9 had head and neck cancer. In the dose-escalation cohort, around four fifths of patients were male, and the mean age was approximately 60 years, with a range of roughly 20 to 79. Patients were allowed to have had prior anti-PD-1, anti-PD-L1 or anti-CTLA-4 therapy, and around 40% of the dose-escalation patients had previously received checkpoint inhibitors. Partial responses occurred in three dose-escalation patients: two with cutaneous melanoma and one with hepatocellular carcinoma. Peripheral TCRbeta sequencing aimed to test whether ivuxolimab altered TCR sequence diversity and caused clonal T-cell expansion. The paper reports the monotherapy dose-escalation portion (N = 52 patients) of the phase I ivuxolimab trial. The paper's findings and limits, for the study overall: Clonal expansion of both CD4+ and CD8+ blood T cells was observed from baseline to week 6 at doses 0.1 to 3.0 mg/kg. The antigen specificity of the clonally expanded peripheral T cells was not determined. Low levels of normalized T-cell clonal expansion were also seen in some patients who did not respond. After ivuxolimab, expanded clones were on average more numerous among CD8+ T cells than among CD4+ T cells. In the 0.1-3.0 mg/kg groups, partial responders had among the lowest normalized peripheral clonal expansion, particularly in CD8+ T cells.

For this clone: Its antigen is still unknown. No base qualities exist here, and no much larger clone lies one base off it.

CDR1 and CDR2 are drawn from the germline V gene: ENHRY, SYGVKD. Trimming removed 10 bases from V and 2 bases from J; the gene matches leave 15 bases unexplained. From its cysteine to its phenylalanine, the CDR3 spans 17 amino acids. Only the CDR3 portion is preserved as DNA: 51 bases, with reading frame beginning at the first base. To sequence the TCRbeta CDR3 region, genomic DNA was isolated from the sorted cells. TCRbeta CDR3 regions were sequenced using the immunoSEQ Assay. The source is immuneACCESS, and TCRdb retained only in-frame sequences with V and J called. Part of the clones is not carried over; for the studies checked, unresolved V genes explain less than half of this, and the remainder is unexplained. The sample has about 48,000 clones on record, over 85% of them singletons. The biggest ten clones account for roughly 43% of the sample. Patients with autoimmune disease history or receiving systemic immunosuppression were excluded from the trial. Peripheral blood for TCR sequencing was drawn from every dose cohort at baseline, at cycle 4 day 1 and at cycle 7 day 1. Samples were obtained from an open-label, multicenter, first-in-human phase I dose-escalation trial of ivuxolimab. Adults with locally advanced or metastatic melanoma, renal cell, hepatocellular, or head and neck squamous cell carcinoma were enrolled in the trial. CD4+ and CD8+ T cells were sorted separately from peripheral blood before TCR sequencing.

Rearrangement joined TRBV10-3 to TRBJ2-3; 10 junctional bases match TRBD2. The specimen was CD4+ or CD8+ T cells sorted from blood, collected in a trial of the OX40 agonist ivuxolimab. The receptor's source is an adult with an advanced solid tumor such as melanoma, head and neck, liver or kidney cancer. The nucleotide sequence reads TGTGCCACCTTTGACAAGCGGGGGGGCCTTACCACAGATACGCAGTATTTT. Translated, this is CATFDKRGGLTTDTQYF.